This passage covers 19 T cell receptor beta chains from one sample sequenced in a study of cytomegalovirus exposure and HLA in healthy donors. Researchers ran the PCR with 60 Vbeta and 13 Jbeta primers. The protocol was immunoSEQ multiplex PCR, while the TCRdb copy is restricted to in-frame clones and leaves out a portion. The data show roughly 100,000 clones, about 75% seen once. Sequencing input: PBMCs. All receptors come from a man in his forties in good health and CMV-seronegative.

Notes on this clone: The junction departs from germline at one end; a sequencing error may be responsible. The DNA of the CDR3 is TGCAGCGCTGAAGTAGGGAGCTCCTACGAGCAGTACTTC. This sequence encodes CSAEVGSSYEQYF. The chain employs TRBV29-1 and TRBJ2-7; possibly TRBD2 for D (5 bases). Germline lookup yields CDR1 SQVTM and CDR2 ANQGSEA. The CDR3 loop spans 13 amino acids.

The V call is TRBV15, the J call TRBJ2-7, with D perhaps TRBD1 (6 bases). V gave up 0 bases and J gave up 2 bases, with 8 bases separating them. The CDR3 contains 14 residues. The germline V gene has CDR1 LNHNV and CDR2 YYDKDF (reference sequence). DNA for the CDR3: TGTGCCACCAGCAGAGATCCAGGGGCCTACGAGCAGTACTTC. The encoded protein is CATSRDPGAYEQYF.

This chain uses TRBV10-3 with TRBJ1-2; the match to TRBD1 covers 7 bases. The V gene's germline CDR1 is ENHRY and CDR2 SYGVKD. This CDR3 is built from 15 residues. V shed 0 bases and J 5 bases; nucleotides not matched to a gene: 6. CDR3 protein: CAISESMRTGYGYTF. In DNA form, the CDR3 reads TGTGCCATCAGTGAGTCGATGAGGACAGGTTATGGCTACACCTTC.

This chain uses TRBV29-1 with TRBJ1-2; 8 positions agree with TRBD1. Germline loops: CDR1 SQVTM, CDR2 ANQGSEA. V dropped 7 bases and J dropped 8; count of bases not matched to a gene: 15. The CDR3 is 14 amino acids. CDR3 nucleotides: TGCAGCGCCACCGCGTCGGCAGGGGGCAGGGGCTACACCTTC. As protein: CSATASAGGRGYTF.

V is TRBV9 and J is TRBJ1-3, with TRBD1 identical over 10 bases. The CDR3 has 17 residues. Losses at the gene ends were 0 bases for V and 2 bases for J; bases not matched to a gene: 5. CDR1 and CDR2 (germline): SGDLS, YYNGEE. The CDR3 region has the DNA TGTGCCAGCAGCGTAGACCTGACAGGGGGCACTGGAAACACCATATATTTT. It codes for CASSVDLTGGTGNTIYF.

V is TRBV7-3 and J is TRBJ2-5; D might be TRBD2 (6 bases). Germline CDR1 SGHTA, CDR2 FQGTGA. V was clipped by 1 base and J by 4 bases, with 10 bases between them. This CDR3 contains 14 residues. As DNA, the CDR3 is TGTGCCAGCAGCTTAAACGGGGGTGGAGAGACCCAGTACTTC. Translation gives CASSLNGGGETQYF.

The rearrangement joins TRBV30 to TRBJ2-6, with D tentatively TRBD2 (6 bases). The germline V gene has CDR1 GTSNPN and CDR2 SVGIG (reference sequence). The CDR3 spans 16 residues. V shed 0 bases and J shed 1 base, with 10 bases lying between them. CDR3 DNA: TGTGCCTGGAGTGTACGCGGGGTGTCTGGGGCCAACGTCCTGACTTTC. Translated: CAWSVRGVSGANVLTF. Using reference TRBV30 and TRBJ2-6 for the parts outside the CDR3, the full variable domain is SQTIHQWPATLVQPVGSPLSLECTVEGTSNPNLYWYRQAAGRGLQLLFYSVGIGQISSEVPQNLSASRPQDRQFILSSKKLLLSDSGFYLCAWSVRGVSGANVLTFGAGSRLTVL.

On this clone: One junction end disagrees with the germline gene, perhaps due to a read error. The chain is built from TRBV2 and TRBJ2-6; TRBD1 agrees at 8 bases. Germline CDR1 reads SNHLY; CDR2 reads FYNNEI. CDR3 length: 17 amino acids. The DNA of the CDR3 is TGTGCCAGCATAACAGGGGGAGCAAGGTCTGGGGCCGACGTCCTGACTTTC. This codes for CASITGGARSGADVLTF.

As to this clone: The junction departs from the called germline gene at one end, perhaps through a read error. The J gene is TRBJ1-1, the V gene TRBV6-1, with a possible D match to TRBD1 (5 bases). The CDR3 extends over 16 amino acids. CDR1 is MNHNS and CDR2 is SASEGT in the germline V gene. CDR3 in DNA: TGTGCCAGCAGCGAAGGCGTTTTTCAGGGCAACACTGAAGCTTTCTTT. Amino acid sequence: CASSEGVFQGNTEAFF.

The rearrangement uses TRBV5-1 and TRBJ1-2; 9 positions match TRBD1. The CDR3 is 15 amino acids. Germline V gene lookup returns CDR1 SGHRS and CDR2 YFSETQ. J was trimmed by 4 bases and V by 4 bases; bases with no gene match: 8. CDR3 coding DNA: TGCGCCAGCAGCCAAGGGACAGGGAGTCCCTATGGCTACACCTTC. This sequence encodes CASSQGTGSPYGYTF.

This clone appeared once. The chain joins TRBV5-1 to TRBJ1-3, with 8 bases fitting TRBD1. The CDR3 has 17 amino acids. Unmatched junction bases numbered 13, after V lost 4 bases and J lost 4 bases. The germline V gene encodes CDR1 SGHRS and CDR2 YFSETQ. The CDR3 DNA follows: TGCGCCAGCAGCCTTAATGGACAGGGTCCGGCCGGAAACACCATATATTTT. This translates into CASSLNGQGPAGNTIYF.

A single count supports this clone. The chain employs TRBV5-1 and TRBJ1-4; a weak D match, TRBD1 (6 bases). The CDR3 is made up of 14 amino acids. Germline V gene sequence: CDR1 SGHRS, CDR2 YFSETQ. Trimming took 5 bases from V and 3 from J, leaving 11 bases between them. CDR3 amino acids: CASSSDSPNEKLFF. DNA for the CDR3: TGCGCCAGCAGTTCGGACAGTCCTAATGAAAAACTGTTTTTT. The whole variable domain, filled in from reference TRBV5-1 and TRBJ1-4, reads KAGVTQTPRYLIKTRGQQVTLSCSPISGHRSVSWYQQTPGQGLQFLFEYFSETQRNKGNFPGRFSGRQFSNSRSEMNVSTLELGDSALYLCASSSDSPNEKLFFGSGTQLSVL.

V gene TRBV10-3 combines with J gene TRBJ2-1; 13 nucleotides agree with TRBD2. V shed 10 bases, J shed 8 bases, and the junction held 11 bases outside the gene matches. The CDR3 length is 15 residues. CDR1 is ENHRY, CDR2 SYGVKD, per germline. The CDR3 region has the DNA TGTGCCACAGGGACTAGCGGGGATTCTTCGGATGAGCAGTTCTTC. The encoded protein is CATGTSGDSSDEQFF.

V gene TRBV9 combines with J gene TRBJ2-7; 10 bases fit TRBD2. Germline V gene data show CDR1 as SGDLS and CDR2 as YYNGEE. V shed 0 bases, J shed 7 bases, and the junction held 13 bases outside the gene matches. This CDR3 comprises 17 residues. The CDR3 is CASSVGVLAGAIGEQYF. Written as DNA, the CDR3 is TGTGCCAGCAGCGTAGGTGTTCTAGCGGGGGCTATCGGAGAGCAGTACTTC.

Only a few counts were recorded for this clone. The chain uses TRBV7-7 and TRBJ2-1; possible D gene TRBD2, 6 bases. This CDR3 comprises 17 residues. Germline CDR1 SSHAT, CDR2 FNYEAQ (reference sequence). V was trimmed by 0 bases and J by 0 bases, leaving 12 bases between them. The CDR3 DNA is TGTGCCAGCAGCTTAGCGTCGGGGGTGAGCTCCTACAATGAGCAGTTCTTC. This gives the protein CASSLASGVSSYNEQFF.

This clone was seen once. The gene calls are TRBV6-5 and TRBJ1-1; D uncertain. The length of the CDR3 is 13 residues. The germline gives CDR1 MNHEY, CDR2 SVGAGI. Trimming took off 0 bases at V and 0 bases at J, with 2 bases between the two ends. CDR3 loop: CASSYSVNTEAFF. DNA for the CDR3: TGTGCCAGCAGTTACTCCGTGAACACTGAAGCTTTCTTT.

V usage is TRBV5-1 and J usage is TRBJ1-2, with 7 bases matching TRBD1. Germline values: CDR1 SGHRS, CDR2 YFSETQ. The CDR3 has 14 residues. V dropped 0 bases and J dropped 4; count of bases not matched to a gene: 3. CDR3 protein: CASSLGGQIYGYTF. CDR3 DNA sequence: TGCGCCAGCAGCTTGGGGGGACAGATCTATGGCTACACCTTC.

The chain is built from TRBV4-2 and TRBJ1-5; possible D gene TRBD1, 6 bases. Looked up from germline, CDR1 is LGHNA and CDR2 is YNFKEQ. Between the trimmed V and J ends, which lost 0 bases and 6 bases, there was a span of 15 bases. The CDR3 has 16 amino acids. The CDR3 coding sequence is TGTGCCAGCAGCCAAGACCCGAAAGGGGGGGGTCAGCCCCAGCATTTT. It specifies CASSQDPKGGGQPQHF.

The chain links TRBV19 to TRBJ1-5, with 7 nucleotides matching TRBD1. In germline, CDR1 is LNHDA, CDR2 SQIVND (reference sequence). V was pared by 6 bases and J by 7 bases, with 9 bases of the junction left unmatched. The CDR3 sequence is 14 residues long. The CDR3 loop is CASRGDRVSQPQHF. CDR3 DNA sequence: TGTGCCAGTAGGGGAGACAGGGTTAGCCAGCCCCAGCATTTT. Combining the CDR3 with reference TRBV19 and TRBJ1-5 gives the whole variable domain DGGITQSPKYLFRKEGQNVTLSCEQNLNHDAMYWYRQDPGQGLRLIYYSQIVNDFQKGDIAEGYSVSREKKESFPLTVTSAQKNPTAFYLCASRGDRVSQPQHFGDGTRLSIL.